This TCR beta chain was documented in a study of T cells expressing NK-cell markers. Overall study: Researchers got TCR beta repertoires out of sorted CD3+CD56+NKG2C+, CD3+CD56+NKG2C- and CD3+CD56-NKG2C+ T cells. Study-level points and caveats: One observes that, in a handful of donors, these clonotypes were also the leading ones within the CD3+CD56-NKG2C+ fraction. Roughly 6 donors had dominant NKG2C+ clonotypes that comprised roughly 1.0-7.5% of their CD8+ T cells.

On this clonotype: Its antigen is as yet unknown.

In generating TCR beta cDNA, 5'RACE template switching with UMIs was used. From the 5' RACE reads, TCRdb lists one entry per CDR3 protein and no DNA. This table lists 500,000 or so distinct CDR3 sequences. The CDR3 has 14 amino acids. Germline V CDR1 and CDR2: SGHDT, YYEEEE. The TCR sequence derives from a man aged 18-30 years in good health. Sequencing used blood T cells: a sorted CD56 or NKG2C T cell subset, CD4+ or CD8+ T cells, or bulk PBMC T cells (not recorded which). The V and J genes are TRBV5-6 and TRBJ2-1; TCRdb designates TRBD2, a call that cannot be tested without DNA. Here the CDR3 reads CASSLEGMRSHPSF.